One sample yielded the 29 T cell receptor beta chains listed below, sequenced in a study of T cells in Graves' hyperthyroidism and ophthalmopathy. Researchers took RNA transcripts and amplified the TCR beta CDR3 regions from them. RT-PCR in the first round (using the HTBI primer set) targeted the TCR CDR3. TCRdb reprocessed the multiplex PCR reads via MiXCR and lists one record per CDR3 protein. The table has about 690,000 distinct CDR3 sequences, approximately 15% seen once. The sequenced sample was blood. These TCRs come from a man between 50 and 59 years old with Graves' hyperthyroidism.

This chain uses TRBV13 with TRBJ2-3, with 7 bases identical to TRBD2. This CDR3 contains 15 residues. The germline V gene has CDR1 PRHDT and CDR2 FYEKMQ (reference sequence). The trim removed 5 bases at V and 6 bases at J, leaving 11 bases unmatched. This CDR3 reads CASSLRRTRTDTQYF. The CDR3 DNA is TGTGCCAGCAGCCTCCGTAGGACTAGGACCGATACGCAGTATTTT.

This clonotype was recorded many times. The chain links TRBV14 to TRBJ2-1; 8 positions agree with TRBD2. The ends lost 0 bases at V and 2 bases at J; junction bases unmatched: 0. The CDR3 extends over 15 amino acids. The V gene's germline CDR1 is SGHDN and CDR2 FVKESK. The CDR3 nucleotides are TGTGCCAGCAGCCAAGAAGCGGGAGCCTACAATGAGCAGTTCTTC. Amino acids: CASSQEAGAYNEQFF.

There are many counts of this clonotype. The chain recombines TRBV11-3 with TRBJ2-1; TRBD1 might be the D (6 bases). The CDR3 extends over 16 amino acids. V was clipped by 5 bases and J by 2 bases, with 16 bases between them. Per germline, CDR1 SGHNT and CDR2 YENEEA. CDR3 bases: TGTGCCAGCAGCCCGTTGGGGAAGGGGGCCTACAATGAGCAGTTCTTC. As protein: CASSPLGKGAYNEQFF.

The chain couples TRBV29-1 to TRBJ2-2, with D possibly matching TRBD1 (5 bases). Germline V gives CDR1 SQVTM, CDR2 ANQGSEA. V dropped 4 bases and J dropped 2 bases, with 8 bases sitting between them. The length of the CDR3 is 13 residues. CDR3 loop: CSVADRNTGELFF. The CDR3 bases are TGCAGCGTTGCTGACAGAAACACCGGGGAGCTGTTTTTT.

With regard to this clonotype: One base away lies a much larger clone, so this may be a sequencing read error. The chain combines TRBV28 with TRBJ2-1; a possible D gene is TRBD2 (6 bases). The CDR3 is 15 residues long. Trimming took 7 bases from V and 3 from J, leaving 16 bases between them. CDR1 is MDHEN, CDR2 SYDVKM, per germline. The CDR3 bases are TGTGCCAGCACCCGGGGACCAGCGGGCTACAATGAGCAGTTCTTC. This encodes CASTRGPAGYNEQFF. The whole variable domain, remainder taken from reference TRBV28 and TRBJ2-1, is DVKVTQSSRYLVKRTGEKVFLECVQDMDHENMFWYRQDPGLGLRLIYFSYDVKMKEKGDIPEGYSVSREKKERFSLILESASTNQTSMYLCASTRGPAGYNEQFFGPGTRLTVL.

The sample holds a few counts of this clonotype. The rearrangement uses TRBV10-3 and TRBJ2-1, with 9 bases identical to TRBD2. CDR1 ENHRY and CDR2 SYGVKD come from the germline V gene. With 4 bases clipped from V and 3 bases from J, the junction kept 4 bases outside the gene matches. The CDR3 sequence is 15 residues long. CDR3 in DNA: TGTGCCATCAGTGTGGCTAGCGGGGTCTACAATGAGCAGTTCTTC. It specifies CAISVASGVYNEQFF.

This clonotype turned up a few times. The chain combines TRBV11-3 with TRBJ2-1; D may be TRBD2 (5 bases). The CDR3 is 13 residues long. Germline V lookup: CDR1 SGHNT, CDR2 YENEEA. The V end lost 5 bases, the J end lost 4 bases, and 9 bases lay between the germline ends. Written as DNA, the CDR3 is TGTGCCAGCAGCCGGGAAGTTTACAATGAGCAGTTCTTC. This codes for CASSREVYNEQFF. The entire variable domain, with the rest obtained from reference TRBV11-3 and TRBJ2-1, is as follows: EAGVVQSPRYKIIEKKQPVAFWCNPISGHNTLYWYLQNLGQGPELLIRYENEEAVDDSQLPKDRFSAERLKGVDSTLKIQPAELGDSAVYLCASSREVYNEQFFGPGTRLTVL.

This clonotype appeared many times. The V and J genes are TRBV5-6 and TRBJ2-7, with 16 bases that match TRBD2. The germline CDR1 and CDR2 sequences are SGHDT and YYEEEE. The ends lost 4 bases at V and 6 bases at J; junction bases unmatched: 7. The CDR3 is made up of 16 amino acids. The CDR3: CASSLTGTSGRVEQYF. DNA for the CDR3: TGTGCCAGCAGCCTCACCGGGACTAGCGGGAGGGTCGAGCAGTACTTC.

This clonotype was seen more than once but under ten times. The rearrangement joins TRBV19 to TRBJ2-1; TRBD2 aligns across 8 bases. Germline CDR1 LNHDA, CDR2 SQIVND (reference sequence). The CDR3 has 15 residues. V lost 7 bases, J lost 2 bases, and 7 bases stayed unmatched. The CDR3 DNA sequence: TGTGCCAGTACAATAGCGGGATCACCCTACAATGAGCAGTTCTTC. Its translation: CASTIAGSPYNEQFF.

As for this clonotype: A read error may explain this, as a much larger clone is one base away. This chain joins TRBV7-2 and TRBJ2-1; TRBD1 matches at 9 bases. The CDR3 covers 15 residues. Germline lookup yields CDR1 SGHTA and CDR2 FQGNSA. The CDR3 nucleotides are TGTGCCGGCAGCCCGCCGGGACAGGGCTACAATGAGCAGTTCTTC. It yields the protein CAGSPPGQGYNEQFF.

This clonotype was seen once. The chain couples TRBV5-1 to TRBJ2-1; D is uncertain. The CDR3 consists of 12 residues. The V and J ends lost 4 bases and 4 bases respectively, with 6 bases between them. Looked up from germline, CDR1 is SGHRS and CDR2 is YFSETQ. The CDR3 region has the DNA TGCGCCAGCAGCGTGAAGTACAATGAGCAGTTCTTC. Protein product: CASSVKYNEQFF.

The V and J genes are TRBV14 and TRBJ2-1, with a possible D match to TRBD2 (5 bases). Looked up from germline, CDR1 is SGHDN and CDR2 is FVKESK. This CDR3 comprises 12 residues. V was trimmed by 4 bases and J by 10 bases, leaving 11 bases between them. CDR3: CASSPGVVEQFF. As DNA, the CDR3 is TGTGCCAGCAGCCCCGGGGTAGTCGAGCAGTTCTTC.

This rearrangement joins TRBV6-2 or TRBV6-3 to TRBJ1-1, with D perhaps matching TRBD1 (6 bases). Germline values: CDR1 MNHEY, CDR2 SVGEGT. The V and J ends lost 7 bases and 5 bases respectively, with 23 bases between them. CDR3 length: 16 residues. The CDR3 nucleotides are TGTGCCAGCAACCTCGGGACACCTTCGTGGGGGACTGAAGCTTTCTTT. Amino acid sequence: CASNLGTPSWGTEAFF.

At least ten counts were recorded for this clonotype. The rearrangement joins TRBV28 to TRBJ2-5; perhaps D is TRBD1 or TRBD2 (5 bases each). The germline gives CDR1 MDHEN, CDR2 SYDVKM. The CDR3 totals 13 residues. The germline V and J ends were trimmed by 5 bases and 5 bases, with 12 bases remaining between them. CDR3 protein: CASSLVEGETQYF. The CDR3 DNA follows: TGTGCCAGCAGTCTCGTCGAGGGGGAGACCCAGTACTTC.

This clonotype has ten or more counts. This chain connects TRBV6-2 or TRBV6-3 to TRBJ2-7; D assignment may be TRBD1 or TRBD2 (5 bases each). Germline CDR1 is MNHEY and CDR2 is SVGEGT. This CDR3 is 16 amino acids long. With 6 bases removed from V and 0 bases from J, the gap between germline ends came to 18 bases. CDR3 DNA sequence: TGTGCCAGCAGCCCATCCCCGGGACGGGGCTCCTACGAGCAGTACTTC. It is translated as CASSPSPGRGSYEQYF.

This clonotype came up many times. The chain recombines TRBV6-2 or TRBV6-3 with TRBJ2-1; 16 nucleotides line up with TRBD2. CDR1 is MNHEY, CDR2 SVGEGT, per germline. CDR3 length equals 19 residues. V gave up 2 bases and J gave up 6 bases; unmatched junction bases: 10. CDR3 region: CASSYLPGLAGGPVNEQFF. The DNA of the CDR3 is TGTGCCAGCAGTTACCTACCGGGACTAGCGGGAGGGCCGGTCAATGAGCAGTTCTTC.

This clonotype turned up a few times. J is TRBJ1-2 and V is TRBV7-9, with D perhaps TRBD1 (5 bases). Germline V gene lookup returns CDR1 SEHNR and CDR2 FQNEAQ (reference sequence). This CDR3 is 17 amino acids long. The germline V and J ends were trimmed by 2 bases and 2 bases, with 18 bases remaining between them. In DNA form, the CDR3 reads TGTGCCAGCAGCTTACCGGACATATCGACCGGGAACTATGGCTACACCTTC. Protein product: CASSLPDISTGNYGYTF. The full variable domain, its missing parts supplied by reference TRBV7-9 and TRBJ1-2, is DTGVSQNPRHKITKRGQNVTFRCDPISEHNRLYWYRQTLGQGPEFLTYFQNEAQLEKSRLLSDRFSAERPKGSFSTLEIQRTEQGDSAMYLCASSLPDISTGNYGYTFGSGTRLTVV.

The sample holds many counts of this clonotype. V and J are TRBV10-3 and TRBJ1-2; unclear D gene. Germline CDR1 and CDR2: ENHRY and SYGVKD. The ends were cut back, 0 bases at V and 8 bases at J, with 13 bases in the middle. CDR3 length: 14 residues. The CDR3 region is CAISESGVVGGYTF. The CDR3 DNA reads as TGTGCCATCAGTGAGTCTGGGGTGGTAGGAGGCTACACCTTC.

V is TRBV7-3 and J is TRBJ1-2, with 9 bases matching TRBD1. The CDR3 is 16 amino acids. V shed 3 bases and J 3 bases; nucleotides not matched to a gene: 8. The germline CDR1 and CDR2 sequences are SGHTA and FQGTGA. CDR3 in DNA: TGTGCCAGCAGCTTCCGGGACAGGGATAGCCACTATGGCTACACCTTC. It translates to CASSFRDRDSHYGYTF.

This clonotype was recorded a few times. The V call is TRBV9, the J call TRBJ1-4; TRBD1 agrees at 9 bases. Trimming at V came to 0 bases and at J to 2 bases, leaving 5 bases not matched to a gene. Germline-derived CDR1 and CDR2 are SGDLS and YYNGEE. The CDR3 has 17 amino acids. In DNA form, the CDR3 reads TGTGCCAGCAGCGTAGAAGGACAGGGGAAGACTAATGAAAAACTGTTTTTT. This sequence encodes CASSVEGQGKTNEKLFF.

V and J are TRBV10-1 and TRBJ2-1; D ambiguous. Trimming pared 0 bases from V and 5 bases from J, leaving 8 bases between. The CDR3 totals 14 residues. Germline CDR1 is WNHNN and CDR2 is SYGVQD (reference sequence). This chain's CDR3 is CASSESAQDNEQFF. In DNA form, the CDR3 reads TGCGCCAGCAGTGAGTCGGCCCAGGACAATGAGCAGTTCTTC.

This clonotype turned up a few times. The chain employs TRBV28 and TRBJ2-7; D remains unclear. The CDR3 sequence is 14 residues long. Trimming left V 6 bases short and J 4 bases short, with 16 bases between. Germline CDR1 is MDHEN and CDR2 is SYDVKM. The CDR3 protein is CASSPGRRIYEQYF. DNA of the CDR3: TGTGCCAGCAGCCCCGGGCGGAGAATATACGAGCAGTACTTC.

The genes are TRBV7-2 and TRBJ2-5; D is tentatively TRBD1 or TRBD2 (5 bases each). This CDR3 has 14 amino acids. Per the germline V gene, CDR1 is SGHTA and CDR2 is FQGNSA. V lost 4 bases and J 1 base, leaving 10 bases between the germline ends. The CDR3: CASSWSGTQETQYF. The CDR3 nucleotides read TGTGCCAGCAGCTGGTCGGGGACCCAAGAGACCCAGTACTTC.

This clonotype was counted ten times or more. The V call is TRBV20-1, the J call TRBJ2-7, with 10 bases aligning to TRBD1. From germline, CDR1 is DFQATT and CDR2 SNEGSKA (reference sequence). The CDR3 is made up of 15 amino acids. Trimming at V came to 0 bases and at J to 3 bases, leaving 5 bases not matched to a gene. The CDR3 sequence is CSARDDRGRLYEQYF. In DNA form, the CDR3 reads TGCAGTGCTAGAGATGACAGGGGGCGCCTCTACGAGCAGTACTTC.

The chain uses TRBV13 and TRBJ2-3; D is perhaps TRBD2 (5 bases). Trimming stripped 3 bases from V and 2 bases from J, with 15 bases between. The germline V gene encodes CDR1 PRHDT and CDR2 FYEKMQ (reference sequence). This CDR3 spans 16 amino acids. The DNA of the CDR3 is TGTGCCAGCAGCTTGAGGGTCCAGCGGCTCACAGATACGCAGTATTTT. Translation: CASSLRVQRLTDTQYF. Using reference TRBV13 and TRBJ2-3 for the parts outside the CDR3, the full variable domain is AAGVIQSPRHLIKEKRETATLKCYPIPRHDTVYWYQQGPGQDPQFLISFYEKMQSDKGSIPDRFSAQQFSDYHSELNMSSLELGDSALYFCASSLRVQRLTDTQYFGPGTRLTVL.

The sample holds a few counts of this clonotype. This chain joins TRBV4-3 and TRBJ2-1; 8 nucleotides match TRBD2. Germline CDR1 and CDR2: LGHNA and YSLEER. The junction had 13 bases not matched to a gene; V was cut back by 0 bases and J by 3 bases. The CDR3 consists of 19 residues. CDR3 sequence (DNA): TGCGCCAGCAGCCAAGAAATTTATGGGGCGGGAGGCAACTACAATGAGCAGTTCTTC. The encoded protein is CASSQEIYGAGGNYNEQFF.

The sample holds many counts of this clonotype. The genes are TRBV28 and TRBJ2-6, with D unclear. CDR3 length: 14 amino acids. Trimming stripped 5 bases from V and 1 base from J, with 6 bases between. Germline lookup yields CDR1 MDHEN and CDR2 SYDVKM. CDR3 residues: CASSRASGANVLTF. The CDR3 DNA follows: TGTGCCAGCAGTCGAGCTTCTGGGGCCAACGTCCTGACTTTC.

This clonotype was counted many times. This sequence joins TRBV12-3 or TRBV12-4 and TRBJ2-5; tentatively, D is TRBD1 or TRBD2 (5 bases each). The CDR3 runs to 13 residues. Trimming removed 3 bases from V and 5 bases from J, with 10 bases in between. The CDR3 DNA is TGTGCCAGCAGTTTGGTAGGGACGGAGACCCAGTACTTC. Its protein product is CASSLVGTETQYF.

This clonotype was detected many times. This chain joins TRBV5-1 and TRBJ1-4, with 9 bases fitting TRBD1. Germline V gene data show CDR1 as SGHRS and CDR2 as YFSETQ. CDR3 length equals 15 residues. V shed 3 bases and J 7 bases; nucleotides not matched to a gene: 7. The CDR3 DNA is TGCGCCAGCAGCTCCTCGGGACAGGGATCTGAAAAACTGTTTTTT. Translated, it gives CASSSSGQGSEKLFF.